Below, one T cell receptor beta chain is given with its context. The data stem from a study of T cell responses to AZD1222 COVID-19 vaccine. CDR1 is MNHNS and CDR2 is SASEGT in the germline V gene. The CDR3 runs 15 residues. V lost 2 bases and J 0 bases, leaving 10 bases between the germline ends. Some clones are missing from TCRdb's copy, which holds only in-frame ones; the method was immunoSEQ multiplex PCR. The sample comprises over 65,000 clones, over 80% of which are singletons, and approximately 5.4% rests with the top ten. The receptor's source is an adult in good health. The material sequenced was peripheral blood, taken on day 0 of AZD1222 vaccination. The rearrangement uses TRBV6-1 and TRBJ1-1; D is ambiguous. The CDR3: CASSERTGMNTEAFF. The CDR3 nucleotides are TGTGCCAGCAGTGAACGAACGGGCATGAACACTGAAGCTTTCTTT.